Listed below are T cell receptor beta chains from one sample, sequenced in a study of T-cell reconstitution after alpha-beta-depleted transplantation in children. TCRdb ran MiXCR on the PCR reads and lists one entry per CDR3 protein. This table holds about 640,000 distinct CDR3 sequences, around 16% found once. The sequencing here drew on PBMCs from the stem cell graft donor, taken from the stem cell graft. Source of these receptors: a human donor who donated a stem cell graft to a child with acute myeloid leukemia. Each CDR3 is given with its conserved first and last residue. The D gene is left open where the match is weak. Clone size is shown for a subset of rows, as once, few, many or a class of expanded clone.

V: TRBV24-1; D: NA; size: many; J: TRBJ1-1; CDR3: CATSDLLANTEAFF; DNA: TGTGCCACCAGTGATTTGTTGGCGAACACTGAAGCTTTCTTT
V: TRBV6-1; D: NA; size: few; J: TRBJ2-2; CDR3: CASASHTNTGELFF; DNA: TGTGCCAGCGCCAGTCACACGAACACCGGGGAGCTGTTTTTT
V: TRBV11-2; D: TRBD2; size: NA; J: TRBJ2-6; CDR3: CASSLVGPTSYSSGANVLTF; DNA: TGTGCCAGCAGCTTAGTGGGCCCGACTAGCTACTCCTCTGGGGCCAACGTCCTGACTTTC
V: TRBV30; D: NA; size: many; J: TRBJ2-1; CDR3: CARTALLYNEQFF; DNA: TGTGCCCGGACAGCCTTACTCTACAATGAGCAGTTCTTC
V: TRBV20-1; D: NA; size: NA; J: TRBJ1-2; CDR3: CSARDRYNYGYTF; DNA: TGCAGTGCTAGAGATCGGTATAACTATGGCTACACCTTC
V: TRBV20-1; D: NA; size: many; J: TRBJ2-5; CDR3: CSASNPGDQETQYF; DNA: TGCAGTGCTAGTAATCCAGGGGACCAAGAGACCCAGTACTTC
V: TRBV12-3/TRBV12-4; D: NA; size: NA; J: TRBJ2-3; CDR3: CASSLEQGVSDTQYF; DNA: TGTGCCAGCAGTTTGGAACAGGGTGTATCAGATACGCAGTATTTT
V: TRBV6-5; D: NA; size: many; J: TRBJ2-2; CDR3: CASSYSNANTGELFF; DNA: TGTGCCAGCAGTTACTCGAACGCGAACACCGGGGAGCTGTTTTTT
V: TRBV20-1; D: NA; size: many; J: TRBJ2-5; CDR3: CSARIGGQETQYF; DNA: TGCAGTGCTAGGATAGGGGGTCAAGAGACCCAGTACTTC
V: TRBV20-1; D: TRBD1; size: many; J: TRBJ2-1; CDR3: CSARGPLSLDRGDNEQFF; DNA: TGCAGTGCTAGAGGACCCCTCAGCCTCGACAGGGGAGACAATGAGCAGTTCTTC
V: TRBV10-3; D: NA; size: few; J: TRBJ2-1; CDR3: CACQSGTSPYNEQFF; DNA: TGTGCCTGCCAATCCGGGACATCCCCCTACAATGAGCAGTTCTTC
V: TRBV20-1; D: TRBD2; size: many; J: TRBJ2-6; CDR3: CSASGGIGANVLTF; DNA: TGCAGTGCTAGCGGGGGGATAGGGGCCAACGTCCTGACTTTC
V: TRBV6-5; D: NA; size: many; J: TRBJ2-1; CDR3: CASSSSPSYNEQFF; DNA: TGTGCCAGCAGTTCGAGTCCTTCCTACAATGAGCAGTTCTTC
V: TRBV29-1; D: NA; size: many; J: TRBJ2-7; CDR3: CSVFWGGGYEQYF; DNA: TGCAGCGTTTTCTGGGGGGGCGGTTACGAGCAGTACTTC
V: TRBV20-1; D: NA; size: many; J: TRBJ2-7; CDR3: CSARAPDRYYEQYF; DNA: TGCAGTGCTAGAGCCCCCGACAGATACTACGAGCAGTACTTC
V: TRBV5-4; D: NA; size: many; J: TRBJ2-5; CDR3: CASSPVLSPETQYF; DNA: TGTGCCAGCAGCCCCGTACTGTCCCCGGAGACCCAGTACTTC
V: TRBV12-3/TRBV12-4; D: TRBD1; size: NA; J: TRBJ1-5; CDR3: CASTGGQFNQPQHF; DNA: TGTGCCAGCACCGGGGGACAGTTCAATCAGCCCCAGCATTTT
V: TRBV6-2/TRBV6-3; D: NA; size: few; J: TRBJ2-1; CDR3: CASSYRGEEQFF; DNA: TGTGCCAGCAGTTACCGTGGAGAGGAGCAGTTCTTC
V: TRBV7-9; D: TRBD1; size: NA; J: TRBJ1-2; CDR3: CASSLIGTENAYGYTF; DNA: TGTGCCAGCAGCTTAATTGGGACAGAAAACGCGTATGGCTACACCTTC
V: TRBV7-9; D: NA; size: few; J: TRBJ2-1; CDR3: CASSSGSGGGQYNEQFF; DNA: TGTGCCAGCAGCTCGGGTAGCGGAGGGGGGCAGTACAATGAGCAGTTCTTC
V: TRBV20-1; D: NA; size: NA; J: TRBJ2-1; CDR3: CSARVAGAPNEQFF; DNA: TGCAGTGCTAGAGTGGCGGGGGCGCCGAATGAGCAGTTCTTC
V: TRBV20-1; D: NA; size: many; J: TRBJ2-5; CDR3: CSAPLQVAVQETQYF; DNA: TGCAGTGCTCCACTACAGGTGGCAGTCCAAGAGACCCAGTACTTC
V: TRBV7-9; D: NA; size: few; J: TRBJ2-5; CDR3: CASSLGNPAYF; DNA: TGTGCCAGCAGCTTGGGCAACCCGGCGTACTTC
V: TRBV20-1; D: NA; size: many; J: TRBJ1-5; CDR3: CSAPGQRPPQHF; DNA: TGCAGTGCTCCGGGACAACGACCGCCCCAGCATTTT
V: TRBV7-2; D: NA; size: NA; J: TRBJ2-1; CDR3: CASSLAPPAAYNEQFF; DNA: TGTGCCAGCAGCTTAGCCCCGCCCGCGGCCTACAATGAGCAGTTCTTC
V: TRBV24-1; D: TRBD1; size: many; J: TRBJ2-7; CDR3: CATSDGTDEQYF; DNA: TGTGCCACCAGTGATGGGACAGACGAGCAGTACTTC
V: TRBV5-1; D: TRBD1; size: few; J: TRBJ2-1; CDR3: CASSLPGQGINEQFF; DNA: TGCGCCAGCAGCTTACCGGGACAGGGAATTAATGAGCAGTTCTTC
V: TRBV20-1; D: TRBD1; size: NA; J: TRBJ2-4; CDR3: CSGGTGLNIQYF; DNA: TGCAGTGGCGGGACAGGGCTAAACATTCAGTACTTC
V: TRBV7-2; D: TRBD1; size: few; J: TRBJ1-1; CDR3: CASSLYETGLPGTEAFF; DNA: TGTGCCAGCAGCTTATACGAGACAGGGCTTCCTGGCACTGAAGCTTTCTTT
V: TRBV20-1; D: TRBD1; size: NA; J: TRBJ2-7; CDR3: CSASGKTGVGNYEQYF; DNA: TGCAGTGCTAGCGGGAAGACAGGGGTGGGAAACTACGAGCAGTACTTC
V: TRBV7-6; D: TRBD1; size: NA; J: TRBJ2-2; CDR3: CASSMTGDTGELFF; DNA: TGTGCCAGCAGCATGACAGGGGACACCGGGGAGCTGTTTTTT
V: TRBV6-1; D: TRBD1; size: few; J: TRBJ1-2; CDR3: CASRTGGDYGYTF; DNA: TGTGCCAGCAGGACAGGGGGTGACTATGGCTACACCTTC
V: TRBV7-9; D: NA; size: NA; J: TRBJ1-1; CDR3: CASSLPLEPVKAFF; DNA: TGTGCCAGCAGCCTCCCTTTGGAACCTGTAAAAGCTTTCTTT
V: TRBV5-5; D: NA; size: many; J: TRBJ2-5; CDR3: CASSSGDQETQYF; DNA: TGTGCCAGCAGTTCGGGGGACCAAGAGACCCAGTACTTC
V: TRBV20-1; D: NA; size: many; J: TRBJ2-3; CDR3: CSAFAGDTDTQYF; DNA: TGCAGTGCATTCGCAGGGGACACAGATACGCAGTATTTT
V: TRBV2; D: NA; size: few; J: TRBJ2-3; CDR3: CASSEWSNTDTQYF; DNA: TGTGCCAGCAGTGAATGGAGCAACACAGATACGCAGTATTTT
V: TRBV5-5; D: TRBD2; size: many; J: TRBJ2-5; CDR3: CASSFMLAGGETQYF; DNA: TGTGCCAGCAGCTTTATGCTAGCGGGAGGGGAGACCCAGTACTTC